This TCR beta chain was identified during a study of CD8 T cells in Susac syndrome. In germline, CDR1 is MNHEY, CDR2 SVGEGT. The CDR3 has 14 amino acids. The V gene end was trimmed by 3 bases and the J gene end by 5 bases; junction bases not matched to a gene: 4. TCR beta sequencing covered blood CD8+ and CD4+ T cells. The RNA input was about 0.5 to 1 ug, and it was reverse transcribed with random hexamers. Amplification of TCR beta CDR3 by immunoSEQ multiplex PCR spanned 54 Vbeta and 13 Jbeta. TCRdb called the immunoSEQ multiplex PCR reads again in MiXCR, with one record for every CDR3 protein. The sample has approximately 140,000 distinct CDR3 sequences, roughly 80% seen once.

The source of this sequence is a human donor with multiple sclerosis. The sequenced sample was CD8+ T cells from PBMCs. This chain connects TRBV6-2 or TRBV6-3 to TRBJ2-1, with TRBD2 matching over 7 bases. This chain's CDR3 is CASSYGGTNNEQFF. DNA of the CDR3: TGTGCCAGCAGTTATGGCGGGACTAACAATGAGCAGTTCTTC.